The rows below give T cell receptor beta chains drawn from one sample of a study of beta chain features in type 1 diabetes. The method was immunoSEQ multiplex PCR; TCRdb's version includes in-frame clones alone and lacks a portion of them. The repertoire holds around 340,000 clones, with approximately 8% as singletons. Sequenced material: central memory CD4+ T cells from blood. These receptor sequences come from a woman younger than 30 in good health. Each CDR3 is given with its conserved first and last residue. The D gene is left open where the match is weak. Not every row has a clone size; where given, it reads once, few, many or a size class.

abundance	d_gene	j_gene	v_gene	CDR3aa	CDR3nt
-	TRBD2	TRBJ2-1	TRBV7-2	CASRRTSGIGEQFF	TGTGCCAGCCGTCGGACTAGCGGGATAGGCGAGCAGTTCTTC
few	-	TRBJ2-5	TRBV21-1	CASSKVPVDRGETQYF	TGTGCCAGCAGCAAAGTCCCGGTGGACAGGGGCGAGACCCAGTACTTC
-	-	TRBJ2-3	TRBV6-1	CASSERQVSFGTGTDTQYF	TGTGCCAGCAGTGAAAGGCAGGTCTCGTTCGGTACCGGCACAGATACGCAGTATTTT
few	-	TRBJ2-5	TRBV7-9	CAISGWGGGEETQYF	TGTGCCATTTCAGGCTGGGGAGGTGGGGAAGAGACCCAGTACTTC
-	TRBD2	TRBJ2-1	TRBV5-1	CASSQSGGKSYNEQFF	TGCGCCAGCAGTCAAAGCGGGGGTAAATCCTACAATGAGCAGTTCTTC
-	TRBD1	TRBJ2-3	TRBV14	CASNPSRQGTQYF	TGTGCCAGCAACCCCTCTCGACAGGGTACGCAGTATTTT
-	TRBD1	TRBJ2-5	TRBV11-3	CASSPRQGIQETQYF	TGTGCCAGCAGCCCGAGACAGGGGATACAAGAGACCCAGTACTTC
many	-	TRBJ2-3	TRBV7-9	CASSPRPGSSTDTQYF	TGTGCCAGCAGCCCACGCCCAGGGTCTAGCACAGATACGCAGTATTTT
-	TRBD2	TRBJ2-1	TRBV29-1	CSGIPGLAGLMGQFF	TGCAGCGGTATACCGGGACTAGCGGGACTTATGGGGCAGTTCTTC
-	-	TRBJ2-3	TRBV5-1	CASSLTPQQVSRGTDTQYF	TGCGCCAGCAGCCTTACACCACAACAGGTCTCCAGAGGCACAGATACGCAGTATTTT
-	TRBD1	TRBJ2-7	TRBV2	CASGQVHEQYF	TGTGCCAGCGGACAGGTCCACGAGCAGTACTTC
few	-	TRBJ2-7	TRBV9	CASSAGPGTYEQYF	TGTGCCAGCAGCGCCGGACCGGGGACCTACGAGCAGTACTTC
few	TRBD2	TRBJ2-1	TRBV15	CATSGPGLAGFEQFF	TGTGCCACCAGCGGTCCAGGACTAGCGGGATTTGAGCAGTTCTTC
-	-	TRBJ1-2	TRBV9	CASTTTGTPLNYGYTF	TGTGCCAGCACCACTACCGGGACACCTCTTAACTATGGCTACACCTTC
few	-	TRBJ1-2	TRBV28	CASSLPPQGRGGYTF	TGTGCCAGCAGTTTACCCCCCCAGGGAAGGGGTGGCTACACCTTC
few	TRBD2	TRBJ2-2	TRBV18	CASSPPAGGPNTGELFF	TGTGCCAGCTCACCACCCGCGGGAGGCCCGAACACCGGGGAGCTGTTTTTT
few	-	TRBJ2-6	TRBV5-1	CASKASSGANVLTF	TGCGCCAGCAAAGCGAGCTCTGGGGCCAACGTCCTGACTTTC
-	-	TRBJ2-4	TRBV20-1	CSAPRANIQYF	TGCAGTGCGCCTCGCGCAAACATTCAGTACTTC
few	TRBD2	TRBJ2-5	TRBV25-1	CASSPASGTGQETQYF	TGTGCCAGCAGCCCAGCGAGCGGGACGGGTCAAGAGACCCAGTACTTC
-	-	TRBJ2-2	TRBV7-6	CASSLESTGELFF	TGTGCCAGCAGCTTAGAATCCACCGGGGAGCTGTTTTTT
few	-	TRBJ2-5	TRBV11-2	CASRRPGAETQYF	TGTGCCAGCCGCCGACCAGGGGCCGAGACCCAGTACTTC
-	TRBD1	TRBJ1-2	TRBV6-5	CASTTGTGKGYTF	TGTGCCAGCACCACCGGGACAGGGAAGGGCTACACCTTC
few	-	TRBJ2-5	TRBV7-6	CASSSPGGTQYF	TGTGCCAGCAGCTCCCCTGGGGGGACCCAGTACTTC
few	-	TRBJ2-5	TRBV18	CASSPSVQETQYF	TGTGCCAGCTCACCAAGCGTGCAAGAGACCCAGTACTTC
few	-	TRBJ2-7	TRBV18	CASSPAASYEQYF	TGTGCCAGCTCACCGGCGGCTTCCTACGAGCAGTACTTC
-	-	TRBJ2-2	TRBV2	CASSVGVTGELFF	TGTGCCAGCAGTGTCGGGGTGACCGGGGAGCTGTTTTTT
few	-	TRBJ2-1	TRBV6-5	CASTASDRNEQFF	TGTGCCAGCACAGCCTCGGACCGGAATGAGCAGTTCTTC